These T cell receptor beta chains were read from a single sample in a study of T cell repertoires in cytomegalovirus infection. TCRdb re-called the reads through MiXCR, storing one row per CDR3 protein. The data show around 290,000 distinct CDR3 sequences, with about 25% seen just once and approximately 13% held by the top ten. The material sequenced was PBMCs. Receptors were obtained from a human donor in good health (CMV status not recorded). Some clones in this sample may be carry-over from other donors' samples. Each CDR3 is given with its conserved first and last residue.

CDR3	J	V
CASSQGEGGRARDTQYF	TRBJ2-3	TRBV4-1
CAWSVFRLAGGEDDYNEQFF	TRBJ2-1	TRBV30
CASSNRPGADEQYF	TRBJ2-7	TRBV19
CASSQEEGRGNTEAFF	TRBJ1-1	TRBV3-1
CASSQPRVGNEQFF	TRBJ2-1	TRBV14
CASSDRRTYNSPLHF	TRBJ1-6	TRBV6-1
CASSTRTRGEGYGYTF	TRBJ1-2	TRBV5-4
CASSTSGVADYGYTF	TRBJ1-2	TRBV7-2
CSVKGQENIQYF	TRBJ2-4	TRBV29-1
CASSLDPGEGYNSPLHF	TRBJ1-6	TRBV7-6
CASSRGLGADTQYF	TRBJ2-3	TRBV5-6
CASGDAAETQYF	TRBJ2-5	TRBV28
CASSRLAVSTDTQYF	TRBJ2-3	TRBV12-3/TRBV12-4
CSVVGRYQETQYF	TRBJ2-5	TRBV29-1
CASSLSRGLYNEQFF	TRBJ2-1	TRBV11-3
CASSFDDYGYTF	TRBJ1-2	TRBV7-2
CASSLRTGGGPGAQYF	TRBJ2-5	TRBV7-2
CASLRSSYNEQFF	TRBJ2-1	TRBV5-6
CASSTRGPGELFF	TRBJ2-2	TRBV7-2
CSARDLSGADYGYTF	TRBJ1-2	TRBV20-1
CASSQRQDSGANVLTF	TRBJ2-6	TRBV7-2
CASSYSFANAGNTIYF	TRBJ1-3	TRBV6-2/TRBV6-3
CASSPRWGETGVHEQYF	TRBJ2-7	TRBV7-6
CAWSLERRYRAETQYF	TRBJ2-5	TRBV30
CASRGGRANYGYTF	TRBJ1-2	TRBV7-9
CASSPSGLPTEKLFF	TRBJ1-4	TRBV6-5
CASSPPGQARETQYF	TRBJ2-5	TRBV18
CASSPGDFRRETQYF	TRBJ2-5	TRBV7-7
CASTAPGGEEKLFF	TRBJ1-4	TRBV5-6
CASVPGGAKNIQYF	TRBJ2-4	TRBV28
CATSEAGTGGNQPQHF	TRBJ1-5	TRBV24-1
CASRLGLGRDIQYF	TRBJ2-4	TRBV6-5
CASSLGTVYYNEQFF	TRBJ2-1	TRBV3-1
CASSRGLAGGRYNEQFF	TRBJ2-1	TRBV7-9
CASSSQTGKETQYF	TRBJ2-5	TRBV5-4
CASRLTPGTSGRTNNEQFF	TRBJ2-1	TRBV7-9
CASSRDLRDQPQHF	TRBJ1-5	TRBV7-9
CASSFVNEQFF	TRBJ2-1	TRBV7-2
CASSLGILSYNEQFF	TRBJ2-1	TRBV7-2
CASSYSRTGGNNEQFF	TRBJ2-1	TRBV6-2/TRBV6-3
CASSPRTGFDIQYF	TRBJ2-4	TRBV7-9
CASSLRDSRNTIYF	TRBJ1-3	TRBV11-2
CSAGDQGNEQYF	TRBJ2-7	TRBV20-1
CASSQTGTGTWEQYF	TRBJ2-7	TRBV10-2
CATSRGTTGMNTEAFF	TRBJ1-1	TRBV15